The 7 T cell receptor beta chains below come from one sample, sequenced in a study of vaccination and CD4 T cells after COVID-19. The time point: late sampling 161 to 241 days after vaccination in three convalescent patients. The treatment was: approximately 11-day PBMC culture with coronavirus spike peptide pools or control peptides (ViraFEST assay). Oncomine TCR Beta short-read sequencing was applied to DNA from cultured CD4+ T cells. TCRdb analysed the PCR reads with MiXCR anew, one entry per CDR3 protein. The sample consists of some 15,000 distinct CDR3 sequences, more than 40% of them appearing once. Their antigens are not known. The sequencing used CD4+ T cells from blood, cultured in vitro, collected about 7 months after SARS-CoV-2 vaccination. The receptors shown here come from a human donor who had recovered from COVID-19.

This chain joins TRBV27 and TRBJ2-7; D assignment may be TRBD1 or TRBD2 (5 bases each). Per germline, CDR1 MNHEY and CDR2 SMNVEV (reference sequence). Trimming stripped 1 base from V and 0 bases from J, with 10 bases between. This CDR3 is 15 amino acids long. The CDR3 region has the DNA TGTGCCAGCAGTTTATTGGGGACCGACTCCTACGAGCAGTACTTC. Amino acids: CASSLLGTDSYEQYF.

The rearrangement links TRBV6-1 to TRBJ2-3, with D maybe TRBD2 (7 bases). Germline V gives CDR1 MNHNS, CDR2 SASEGT. This CDR3 comprises 16 residues. V lost 2 bases to trimming and J lost 4 bases, with 16 bases between them. The CDR3 DNA follows: TGTGCCAGCAGTGAAAGGGGGGGGCGCAGCCCAGATACGCAGTATTTT. Amino acids: CASSERGGRSPDTQYF.

Of note for this clonotype: The germline gene is not matched at one end of the junction; a read error may be the cause. The rearrangement uses TRBV7-7 and TRBJ2-3; D call uncertain. There are 11 residues in the CDR3. Germline V lookup: CDR1 SSHAT, CDR2 FNYEAQ (reference sequence). CDR3 DNA: TGTGCTAGCAGCTCCCCCGATACGCAGTATTTT. Translated: CASSSPDTQYF.

J is TRBJ2-1 and V is TRBV20-1; weak D call: TRBD2 (6 bases). Germline lookup yields CDR1 DFQATT and CDR2 SNEGSKA (reference sequence). The CDR3 extends over 10 amino acids. Between the trimmed V and J ends, which lost 5 bases and 12 bases, there was a span of 11 bases. The CDR3 protein is CSADTSWQFF. In DNA, the CDR3 is TGCAGTGCTGATACTAGCTGGCAGTTCTTC.

The chain employs TRBV4-2 and TRBJ1-2; a possible D gene is TRBD1 (6 bases). The CDR3 runs to 14 residues. V was pared by 1 base and J by 8 bases, with 14 bases between. Germline values: CDR1 LGHNA, CDR2 YNFKEQ. The DNA for the CDR3 is TGTGCCAGCAGCCAAGGGCAGGGGCTGGGCGGCTACACCTTC. This sequence encodes CASSQGQGLGGYTF.

The rearrangement links TRBV27 to TRBJ1-2; D not certain. This CDR3 is built from 14 residues. Germline CDR1 is MNHEY and CDR2 is SMNVEV (reference sequence). V shed 3 bases and J shed 8 bases, with 16 bases lying between them. The CDR3 protein is CASSFRTGNGGYTF. Here the CDR3 DNA reads TGTGCCAGCAGTTTTAGAACGGGAAACGGAGGCTACACCTTC.

J is TRBJ2-7 and V is TRBV15; D is undetermined. V was cut by 0 bases and J by 3 bases, with 9 bases left in between. The CDR3 is 14 amino acids. From germline, CDR1 is LNHNV and CDR2 YYDKDF (reference sequence). CDR3: CATSRDLNSYEQYF. CDR3 bases: TGTGCCACCAGCAGAGATCTTAACAGCTACGAGCAGTACTTC.